The 9 T cell receptor beta chains reported below all come from one sample, sequenced in a study of early T cells in non-severe SARS-CoV-2 infection. In TCRdb, the 5' RACE reads were re-called with MiXCR into one record per CDR3 protein. Of fewer than 30,000 distinct CDR3 sequences in the sample, 6% to 7.5% were seen once. The specimen was whole blood, collected at baseline. The receptors here all came from an adult who was a healthcare worker with PCR-confirmed SARS-CoV-2 infection or an uninfected control (not recorded which).

This clonotype was detected ten times or more. The CDR3 is CASSGGLAGGVIKSNTGELFF. The CDR3 DNA follows: TGTGCCAGCAGTGGGGGACTAGCGGGAGGTGTAATCAAGTCGAACACCGGGGAGCTGTTTTTT. The chain joins TRBV25-1 to TRBJ2-2; 15 positions agree with TRBD2. CDR1 MGHDK and CDR2 SYGVNS come from the germline V gene. There are 21 residues in the CDR3. The J segment lost 0 bases and the V segment lost 4 bases, leaving 12 bases of the junction unmatched.

This clonotype occurred many times. The rearrangement uses TRBV30 and TRBJ1-1; D remains unclear. The CDR3 is 13 residues long. Germline lookup yields CDR1 GTSNPN and CDR2 SVGIG (reference sequence). V was pared by 5 bases and J by 0 bases, with 10 bases between. The CDR3 spells CAWGVDLNTEAFF. The CDR3, as DNA: TGTGCCTGGGGCGTGGATTTGAACACTGAAGCTTTCTTT.

There are many counts of this clonotype. V is TRBV6-2 or TRBV6-3 and J is TRBJ2-1; 8 bases map to TRBD1. CDR3 size: 16 residues. The germline V gene encodes CDR1 MNHEY and CDR2 SVGEGT. V gave up 5 bases and J gave up 7 bases; unmatched junction bases: 13. CDR3 loop: CASSTTPGTGKNEQFF. Written as DNA, the CDR3 is TGTGCCAGCAGTACCACCCCCGGGACAGGCAAAAATGAGCAGTTCTTC.

This clonotype was seen a few times. The chain uses TRBV6-2 or TRBV6-3 and TRBJ2-3; D may be TRBD2 (5 bases). Germline lookup yields CDR1 MNHEY and CDR2 SVGEGT. Deletions cut 7 bases from V and 0 bases from J, with 14 bases between. CDR3 size: 15 residues. This chain's CDR3 is CASTPGYSSTDTQYF. The CDR3 DNA follows: TGTGCCAGCACCCCGGGGTATTCTAGCACAGATACGCAGTATTTT.

This clonotype was recorded many times. The chain has TRBV20-1 and TRBJ2-7; the D is unclear. Trimming took 2 bases from V and 4 from J, leaving 9 bases between them. The CDR3 consists of 12 residues. CDR1 and CDR2 (germline): DFQATT, SNEGSKA (reference sequence). The CDR3 here is CSARTTEYEQYF. DNA of the CDR3: TGCAGTGCTAGAACCACCGAGTACGAGCAGTACTTC.

This clonotype occurred many times. The rearrangement uses TRBV28 and TRBJ2-5, with 7 bases matching TRBD2. The V gene end was trimmed by 6 bases and the J gene end by 4 bases; junction bases not matched to a gene: 5. Germline loops: CDR1 MDHEN, CDR2 SYDVKM. The CDR3 loop spans 13 amino acids. CDR3 region: CASSDIAGETQYF. The CDR3 nucleotides read TGTGCCAGCAGCGATATAGCGGGAGAGACCCAGTACTTC.

This clonotype appeared many times. This chain uses TRBV28 with TRBJ2-3; TRBD2 agrees at 10 bases. From germline, CDR1 is MDHEN and CDR2 SYDVKM. Trimming took 2 bases from V and 6 from J; bases not matched to a gene: 11. The CDR3 contains 17 residues. CDR3 in DNA: TGTGCCAGCAGTTTAGGCCCCCGCAGCGGGAGGGGGGATACGCAGTATTTT. The encoded protein is CASSLGPRSGRGDTQYF. The whole variable domain, filled in from reference TRBV28 and TRBJ2-3, reads DVKVTQSSRYLVKRTGEKVFLECVQDMDHENMFWYRQDPGLGLRLIYFSYDVKMKEKGDIPEGYSVSREKKERFSLILESASTNQTSMYLCASSLGPRSGRGDTQYFGPGTRLTVL.

This clonotype has a count of ten or more. The rearrangement links TRBV5-4 to TRBJ1-2; a weak D match, TRBD1 (5 bases). The V end lost 0 bases, the J end lost 6 bases, and 9 bases lay between the germline ends. The germline CDR1 and CDR2 sequences are SGHNT and YYREEE (reference sequence). This CDR3 has 13 amino acids. The CDR3: CASSLGGSNGYTF. The CDR3, as DNA: TGTGCCAGCAGCTTGGGGGGGAGCAATGGCTACACCTTC.

Ten or more counts support this clonotype. V is TRBV12-3 or TRBV12-4 and J is TRBJ2-1; 7 bases agree with TRBD1. The trim removed 3 bases at V and 5 bases at J, leaving 7 bases unmatched. The CDR3 totals 15 residues. CDR3 nucleotide sequence: TGTGCCAGCAGTTTTCCCGGGACAGTCCACAATGAGCAGTTCTTC. Translation gives CASSFPGTVHNEQFF.